Described below is a single T cell receptor (beta chain) sequence and its context. Its specificity is not known. TCRdb reprocessed the reads with MiXCR, giving one entry per CDR3 protein. Of approximately 49,000 distinct CDR3 sequences in the sample, 15% to 25% were seen once. Germline CDR1 is LGHNA and CDR2 is YSLEER. Trimming pared 0 bases from V and 0 bases from J, leaving 8 bases between. CDR3 size: 16 residues. These data belong to a study of T cell repertoires in cytomegalovirus infection. The V and J genes are TRBV4-3 and TRBJ1-4; D is undetermined. This clonotype was obtained from a human donor in good health (CMV status not recorded). Some clones in this sample may be carry-over from other donors' samples. The source was CD8+ T cells from cultured PBMCs, collected from culture after CMV antigen stimulation. CDR3 DNA sequence: TGCGCCAGCAGCCAAGATCTGGCGCCAACTAATGAAAAACTGTTTTTT. Its protein is CASSQDLAPTNEKLFF.